This TCR beta chain was observed in a study of shared clonotypes between healthy human individuals. Overall study results and limits: Only blood was sampled, and tissue TCR repertoires likely differ from blood ones. Despite large depth, rarefaction showed incomplete sorted-subset sequencing.

With regard to this clone: Its antigen remains unknown.

The table came from immunoSEQ multiplex PCR; TCRdb's copy has only in-frame clones and leaves some out. The table has approximately 2.5 million clones, roughly 93% seen once; the top ten hold about 0.34%. CDR3 length equals 14 residues. V shed 4 bases and J shed 2 bases, with 10 bases lying between them. CDR1 SGHDN and CDR2 FVKESK come from the germline V gene. Every one of the donors was a Caucasian adult that lived in Nashville, Tennessee. The material sequenced was naive CD4+ T cells from PBMCs. Subset given: CD45RA+ positively selected. The chain combines TRBV14 with TRBJ2-3; the D is unclear. The sequence was obtained from a young man in good health. Some clones in this sample may be carry-over from other donors' samples. CDR3 sequence: CASSPQLHTDTQYF. The CDR3 nucleotides are TGTGCCAGCAGCCCCCAACTACACACAGATACGCAGTATTTT.